The 6 T cell receptor beta chains in this list originate from one sample, sequenced in a study of blood T cell repertoires in COVID-19. TCRdb's copy holds only in-frame clones and misses some; the assay was immunoSEQ multiplex PCR. The data show about 110,000 clones, over 65% seen once. Source material: peripheral blood. These receptor sequences come from a woman aged 80 or over with acute or convalescent COVID-19.

CDR3 nucleotide sequence: TGTGCCAGCAGCGTAGTTGGGGGGGCCGAAGAGACCCAGTACTTC. Its protein product is CASSVVGGAEETQYF. This chain connects TRBV9 to TRBJ2-5, with D perhaps matching TRBD2 (7 bases). Germline V lookup: CDR1 SGDLS, CDR2 YYNGEE. Trimming took off 0 bases at V and 3 bases at J, with 12 bases between the two ends. CDR3 size: 15 residues.

V gene TRBV19 combines with J gene TRBJ2-4; the match to TRBD2 covers 9 bases. Unmatched junction bases numbered 6, after V lost 5 bases and J lost 4 bases. The CDR3 loop spans 15 amino acids. Germline values: CDR1 LNHDA, CDR2 SQIVND (reference sequence). The CDR3 DNA reads TGTGCCAGTAGTTCCCCGACTAGCGGTAAAAACATTCAGTACTTC. Translated: CASSSPTSGKNIQYF.

V and J are TRBV10-2 and TRBJ2-3; D remains unclear. V was cut by 8 bases and J by 1 base, with 7 bases left in between. There are 12 residues in the CDR3. The germline CDR1 and CDR2 sequences are WSHSY and SAAADI. The CDR3 sequence is CASGAGTDTQYF. CDR3 DNA: TGCGCCAGCGGCGCGGGCACAGATACGCAGTATTTT.

This clone was seen a few times. This chain links TRBV7-2 with TRBJ2-7, with 8 bases matching TRBD2. Germline lookup yields CDR1 SGHTA and CDR2 FQGNSA. This CDR3 has 14 amino acids. V was pared by 0 bases and J by 4 bases, with 2 bases of the junction left unmatched. The CDR3 DNA follows: TGTGCCAGCAGCTTAGCGAGCGGGGGTTACGAGCAGTACTTC. This sequence encodes CASSLASGGYEQYF. The full variable domain, completed using reference TRBV7-2 and TRBJ2-7, is GAGVSQSPSNKVTEKGKDVELRCDPISGHTALYWYRQSLGQGLEFLIYFQGNSAPDKSGLPSDRFSAERTGGSVSTLTIQRTQQEDSAVYLCASSLASGGYEQYFGPGTRLTVT.

The chain links TRBV5-4 to TRBJ2-1; no clear D gene. Trimming stripped 3 bases from V and 3 bases from J, with 16 bases between. Looked up from germline, CDR1 is SGHNT and CDR2 is YYREEE (reference sequence). CDR3 size: 16 residues. CDR3 DNA: TGTGCCAGCAGCTCTTCTAGAGGCGAATACTACAATGAGCAGTTCTTC. Protein: CASSSSRGEYYNEQFF.

The chain uses TRBV9 and TRBJ1-4, with D perhaps TRBD1 (6 bases). Germline V lookup: CDR1 SGDLS, CDR2 YYNGEE. The CDR3 loop spans 13 amino acids. Trimming stripped 3 bases from V and 8 bases from J, with 11 bases between. CDR3: CASSDGTGEKLFF. The CDR3 DNA follows: TGTGCCAGCAGCGACGGCACAGGGGAAAAACTGTTTTTT.